The T cell receptor (beta chain) under discussion was sequenced for a study of cytomegalovirus exposure and HLA in healthy donors. Study outcomes and limitations: Researchers reportedly found TCR beta sequences accurately predicted most subjects' HLA-A and HLA-B alleles.

The CDR3 has 13 residues. The V and J ends lost 3 bases and 1 base respectively, with 3 bases between them. Looked up from germline, CDR1 is MNHNY and CDR2 is SVGAGI (reference sequence). On this clone itself: As yet, its antigen is unknown. Just one base apart from a much larger clone, this may be a read error.

Amplification used 60 Vbeta primers and 13 Jbeta primers. Clones were sequenced by immunoSEQ multiplex PCR, and TCRdb holds only the in-frame ones, with some missing. The table has 55,000 to 75,000 clones, around 79% seen once. This clonotype originated in a woman aged 25 to 39 in good health and CMV-seropositive. The specimen was PBMCs. The chain links TRBV6-6 to TRBJ2-2; D gene uncertain. The CDR3 nucleotides read TGTGCCAGCAGTTATCAGAACACCGGGGAGCTGTTTTTT. Its protein is CASSYQNTGELFF.